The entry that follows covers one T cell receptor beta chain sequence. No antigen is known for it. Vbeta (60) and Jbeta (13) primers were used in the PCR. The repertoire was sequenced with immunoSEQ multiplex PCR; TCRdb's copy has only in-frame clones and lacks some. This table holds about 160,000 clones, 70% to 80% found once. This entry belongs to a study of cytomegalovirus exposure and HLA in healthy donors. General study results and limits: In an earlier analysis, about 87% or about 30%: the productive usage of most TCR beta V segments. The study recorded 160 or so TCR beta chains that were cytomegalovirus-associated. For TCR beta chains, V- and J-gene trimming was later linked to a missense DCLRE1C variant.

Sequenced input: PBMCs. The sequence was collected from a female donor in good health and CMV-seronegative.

This CDR3 is CASSPRTGFSYEQYF. The CDR3 DNA sequence: TGTGCCAGCAGCCCACGGACAGGGTTCTCCTACGAGCAGTACTTC. The V call is TRBV5-6, the J call TRBJ2-7; 8 bases line up with TRBD1. Trimming at V came to 4 bases and at J to 0 bases, leaving 6 bases not matched to a gene. Per germline, CDR1 SGHDT and CDR2 YYEEEE. The CDR3 consists of 15 residues.